This TCR beta chain was captured by sequencing in a study of early T cells in non-severe SARS-CoV-2 infection. Study overall: RNA in bulk from unsorted whole blood was sequenced, and chains were unpaired. Study-wide results and limits: Anti-spike CD8 responses were favored by VDJdb matching, which missed private and CD4 specificities.

The germline V gene has CDR1 SGHVS and CDR2 FQNEAQ. V was pared by 1 base and J by 0 bases, with 7 bases between. CDR3 size: 15 residues. This clonotype has just a few counts. Its antigen is not known. Unique molecular identifier tags were affixed to discrete cDNA molecules. TCRdb passed the 5' RACE reads through MiXCR, listing each CDR3 protein once. The data contain around 83,000 distinct CDR3 sequences, about 10% of them seen just once; the ten biggest clones take up over 7.5%. Sequenced material: whole blood, taken at baseline. This receptor was identified in an adult who was a healthcare worker with PCR-confirmed SARS-CoV-2 infection or an uninfected control (not recorded which). V is TRBV7-8 and J is TRBJ2-1, with D possibly matching TRBD2 (5 bases). CDR3 in amino acids: CASSLGGDSYNEQFF. The CDR3 coding sequence is TGTGCCAGCAGCTTAGGGGGAGACTCCTACAATGAGCAGTTCTTC.